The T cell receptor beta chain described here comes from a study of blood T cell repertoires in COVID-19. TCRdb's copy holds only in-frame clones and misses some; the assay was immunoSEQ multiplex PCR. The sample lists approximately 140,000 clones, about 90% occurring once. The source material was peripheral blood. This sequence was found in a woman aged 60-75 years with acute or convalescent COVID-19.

CDR3 bases: TGTGCCAGCAGCTTGGGTTGGCCAGGGGGCGCCGCTGAAGCTTTCTTT. Residues: CASSLGWPGGAAEAFF. The chain has TRBV5-6 and TRBJ1-1; 8 bases fit TRBD1. The CDR3 covers 16 residues. V trimming: 0 bases; J trimming: 6 bases; junction bases outside the gene matches: 10. Germline V gene sequence: CDR1 SGHDT, CDR2 YYEEEE.